The sequence of this TCR beta chain was determined in a study of T-cell reconstitution after alpha-beta-depleted transplantation in children. Regarding the study as a whole: After transplant, high TCRbeta diversity at day 60 in some patients arose from surviving recipient T cells and thymic progenitors. Several hundred expanded graft clones reportedly were the source of alpha-beta T cells about two months after transplant. Fresh T-cell production supplied most of the T-cell counts and diversity seen one year after transplant.

Of note for this clonotype: As yet, its antigen is unknown.

Preparation of the TCRbeta library involved a method that used unique molecular identifiers. TCRdb passed the PCR reads through MiXCR, listing each CDR3 protein once. This table holds around 600,000 distinct CDR3 sequences, 23% found once. Germline-derived CDR1 and CDR2 are SGDLS and YYNGEE. This CDR3 has 16 amino acids. V dropped 2 bases and J dropped 1 base, with 10 bases sitting between them. V usage is TRBV9 and J usage is TRBJ2-6, with D perhaps matching TRBD1 (5 bases). The TCR originated in a boy under three years old who had a stem cell transplant for acute myeloid leukemia, so the T cells may come from the graft donor. Sequencing used PBMCs, mostly from graft donor cells, obtained 360 days after TCRalphabeta/CD19-depleted stem cell transplant. CDR3 amino acids: CASSVRVSSGANVLTF. In DNA, the CDR3 is TGTGCCAGCAGCGTCAGGGTCTCATCTGGGGCCAACGTCCTGACTTTC.